This T cell receptor beta chain stems from a study of blood T cell repertoires in COVID-19. As handled by the study authors: Amplifying reference gene primers gave estimates of nucleated cell counts. Assay: immunoSEQ multiplex PCR; the TCRdb copy retains only in-frame clones and omits some. The DNA gave D and trimming, while V, J and clone size come from that table. The data show fewer than 200,000 clones, 70% to 80% seen once. The CDR3 runs 14 residues. Germline values: CDR1 MDHEN, CDR2 SYDVKM. The junction had 8 bases not matched to a gene; V was cut back by 5 bases and J by 15 bases. In terms of age and location, participants ranged from about 18 to 95 years and lived in under 30 US areas. Each recovered donor of Cohort 3 presented with two negative PCRs, clearance, or symptom resolution.

Material: PBMCs or T cells enriched from blood (not recorded which). The sequence was collected from a woman between 45 and 60 years old who had recovered from COVID-19. The V and J genes are TRBV28 and TRBJ2-1, with TRBD2 identical over 15 bases. CDR3 in DNA: TGTGCCAGCAGTCCTGGGACTAGCGGGAGGCCCGCGTTCTTC. Translating it yields CASSPGTSGRPAFF.